Below, one T cell receptor beta chain is given with its context. Antigen unknown. Sequenced by immunoSEQ multiplex PCR; TCRdb stores in-frame clones only, minus some. The profile covers fewer than 100,000 clones, with 93% appearing a single time and 0.46% taken by the ten largest. Thawed PBMCs were FACS-sorted into unstimulated CD4+CD25+CD127- regulatory T cells, CD4+CD25- non-regulatory cells, CD4 and CD8 cells. The sample comes from a study of Tregs in tolerant kidney transplant recipients. As for the study in general: Recipients received nonmyeloablative bone marrow transplants from related graft donors, with transient mixed chimerism. Study findings and constraints: Expanding Tregs on activated donor B cells appeared to best identify donor-specific TCRbeta clones. For some patients, primers changed over time, blocking nucleotide-level comparison.

This CDR3 comprises 13 residues. Trimming stripped 10 bases from V and 4 bases from J, with 14 bases between. The germline gives CDR1 ENHRY, CDR2 SYGVKD. The sample consisted of CD4+ T cells from blood, taken before the transplant. This TCR came from a human donor who received a combined kidney and bone marrow transplant. The chain links TRBV10-3 to TRBJ2-1; D possibly corresponds to TRBD2 (5 bases). The CDR3 DNA follows: TGTGCCACCCGGCGTACGGGGTACAATGAGCAGTTCTTC. This encodes CATRRTGYNEQFF.